Sequencing of this T cell receptor (beta chain) was carried out in a study of spatial heterogeneity in lung cancer (dated 2019 in TCRdb). Background on the whole study: Beta-chain transcripts were consistently detected in greater numbers than alpha-chain transcripts, which likely reflected higher beta-chain transcript abundance. In the raw uncorrected reads, each unique combination of TCR and UMI appeared more than ten times on average. At surgery, both alpha and beta chains were TCR-sequenced in 220 tumor regions, fewer than 85 matched nontumor lung samples and around 50 PBMC samples. The study linked features of the TCR repertoire to counts of nonsynonymous mutations, which were determined by whole-exome sequencing of tumor tissue. In non-small cell lung cancer, the study quantitatively compared TCR alpha and beta repertoires across several tumor regions, matched nontumor lung, and blood. General findings and caveats noted by the study authors: Additional single-cell paired TCR alpha and beta sequencing was considered necessary to confirm, at a functional level, the hypothesis that regional TCRs recognize regional mutations. Ubiquitous expanded tumor TCRs were found in blood more often at tumor resection than at routine follow-up.

This clonotype appeared a few times. It has no known antigen specificity. One base away there is no much larger clone; base qualities are not given. Reading the label with the study, this specimen's time point is: sample taken at primary tumor resection. Samples were obtained from about 69 patients with early-stage, untreated non-small cell lung cancer from the lung TRACERx cohort. For TCR sequencing, whole RNA was extracted from tumor and nontumor lung tissue, or from cryopreserved PBMC samples, and no cell sorting was done. A patient was chosen for TCR sequencing only when enough RNA was available from at least two tumor regions. Germline trimming amounts to 1 base on V and 5 bases on J, with 9 as the count of junction bases outside the gene matches. Inclusive of the bounding cysteine and phenylalanine, the CDR3 is 17 residues long. The sequence is cut down to CDR3 DNA, 51 bases in frame from base 1. CDR1 is given as MNHEY and CDR2 as SMNVEV, both from the germline V gene (reference sequence).

The library was built by means of 5' RACE. The instrument was a NextSeq 500. In the TCR library protocol, a unique molecular identifier was attached to each TCR cDNA molecule so that PCR and sequencing errors could be corrected. Turning to the authors' computational methods: TCR identification, UMI-based error correction and CDR3 extraction were all carried out with Decombinator tools. TCRs above a frequency of 2 per 1,000, corresponding to the top 1% of the tumor frequency distribution, were defined as expanded. Renyi diversity was computed with the R vegan package after each repertoire had been subsampled 100 times to 5,000 TCRs. CDR3 similarity networks were built from amino acid triplet string-kernel similarity, connecting CDR3s with pairwise similarity above 0.82. TCRdb applied fastp at Q25 and MiXCR to the public reads, then kept only in-frame beta chains. Entries that share a CDR3 protein sequence are merged under the most common genes and DNA. V and J calls and clone size were set by TCRdb, not the authors. In all, the sample holds some 44,000 distinct CDR3 sequences, and approximately 15% of those were seen once. The leading ten clones occupy 55% to 60% of the sample.

Recombination connected TRBV27 to TRBJ2-1, with 9 central nucleotides matching TRBD1. The TCR was taken from a male donor with early-stage non-small cell lung cancer. The material was PBMCs, obtained at surgery. This receptor has the CDR3 CASSLYPPGTGNNEQFF. In nucleotides, the sequence is TGTGCCAGCAGTTTATATCCCCCCGGGACAGGGAACAATGAGCAGTTCTTC.